One and the same sample provided the 5 T cell receptor beta chains below, sequenced in a study of blood T cell repertoires in COVID-19. Sequenced by immunoSEQ multiplex PCR; TCRdb stores in-frame clones only, minus some. The repertoire includes approximately 300,000 clones, roughly 84% of them detected once, and 1% sits in the top ten. Sequencing was carried out using peripheral blood. These receptors were obtained from a man aged 50 or older with active or convalescent COVID-19.

The sample holds one count of this clone. The chain links TRBV5-4 to TRBJ1-1; 8 positions match TRBD1. V dropped 4 bases and J dropped 2; count of bases not matched to a gene: 10. CDR3 length: 16 residues. Looked up from germline, CDR1 is SGHNT and CDR2 is YYREEE (reference sequence). DNA of the CDR3: TGTGCCAGCAGCCCGGCCGGGACAGGATCTAACACTGAAGCTTTCTTT. It yields the protein CASSPAGTGSNTEAFF.

This clone was observed a single time. V usage is TRBV30 and J usage is TRBJ1-2, with 10 bases fitting TRBD1. Germline V gene data show CDR1 as GTSNPN and CDR2 as SVGIG (reference sequence). The CDR3 sequence is 13 residues long. V lost 4 bases to trimming and J lost 4 bases; unmatched junction nucleotides: 3. The DNA for the CDR3 is TGTGCCTGGACGGGACAGGGGAGCTATGGCTACACCTTC. Its translation is CAWTGQGSYGYTF.

The chain combines TRBV28 with TRBJ1-1; 9 bases fit TRBD1. The CDR3 loop spans 12 amino acids. Germline V gives CDR1 MDHEN, CDR2 SYDVKM. J was trimmed by 11 bases and V by 5 bases; bases with no gene match: 6. The CDR3 DNA follows: TGTGCCAGCAGTCTAGGGGACAGGGCGGCTTTCTTT. It specifies CASSLGDRAAFF.

The chain recombines TRBV11-2 with TRBJ1-4, with 9 bases aligning to TRBD1. The CDR3 extends over 16 amino acids. The junction had 8 bases not matched to a gene; V was cut back by 3 bases and J by 6 bases. Germline-derived CDR1 and CDR2 are SGHAT and FQNNGV. The chain's CDR3 is CASSLGADRGDEKLFF. DNA of the CDR3: TGTGCCAGCAGCTTGGGTGCGGACAGGGGTGATGAAAAACTGTTTTTT.

The chain links TRBV7-9 to TRBJ2-5; 7 bases align to TRBD2. Trimming cost V 1 base and J 5 bases; bases outside gene matches: 1. Germline V CDR1 and CDR2: SEHNR, FQNEAQ (reference sequence). The CDR3 covers 13 residues. The CDR3, as DNA: TGTGCCAGCAGCTTAGTCGGGAGGGAGACCCAGTACTTC. This sequence encodes CASSLVGRETQYF.